In this sample, the clone carrying this T cell receptor (beta chain) turned up a few times. As yet, its antigen is unknown. Described treatment: 15 to 20 received Ad26.COV2.S at low or high dose, single or two shots; roughly 5 received placebo; per-sample allocation not given. Sampling was performed 63 days after the first vaccine or placebo injection. Clones were read by immunoSEQ multiplex PCR, and TCRdb kept only the in-frame ones, dropping some. The sample holds about 390,000 clones, 80% to 90% seen once. The sample originates from a study of Ad26.COV2.S vaccination and SARS-CoV-2 variants. Overall study findings and caveats: Analytic work on TCR breadth and depth might have understated the full extent of total T cell responses.

This CDR3 is built from 13 residues. Trimming at V came to 5 bases and at J to 10 bases, leaving 8 bases not matched to a gene. The germline CDR1 and CDR2 sequences are MNHEY and SMNVEV (reference sequence). The rearrangement links TRBV27 to TRBJ1-5; 7 positions match TRBD1. Material: peripheral blood, obtained in a trial of Ad26.COV2.S vaccine versus placebo. This clonotype was obtained from a person aged 18-60 years who received the Ad26.COV2.S COVID-19 vaccine or a placebo. As DNA, the CDR3 is TGTGCCAGCAGTCTACAGGGGCCTCTCCCCCAGCATTTT. Protein product: CASSLQGPLPQHF.